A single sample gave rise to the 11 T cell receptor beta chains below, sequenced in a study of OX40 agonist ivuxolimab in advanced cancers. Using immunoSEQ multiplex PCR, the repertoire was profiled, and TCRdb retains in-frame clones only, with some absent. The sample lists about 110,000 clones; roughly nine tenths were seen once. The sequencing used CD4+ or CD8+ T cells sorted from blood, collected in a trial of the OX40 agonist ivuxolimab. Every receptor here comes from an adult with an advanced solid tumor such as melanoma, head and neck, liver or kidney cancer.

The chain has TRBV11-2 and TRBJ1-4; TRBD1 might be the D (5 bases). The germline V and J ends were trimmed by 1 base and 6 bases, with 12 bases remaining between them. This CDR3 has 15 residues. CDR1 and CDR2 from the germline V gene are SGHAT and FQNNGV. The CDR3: CASSLGAGIDEKLFF. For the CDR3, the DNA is TGTGCCAGCAGCTTAGGGGCAGGGATAGATGAAAAACTGTTTTTT.

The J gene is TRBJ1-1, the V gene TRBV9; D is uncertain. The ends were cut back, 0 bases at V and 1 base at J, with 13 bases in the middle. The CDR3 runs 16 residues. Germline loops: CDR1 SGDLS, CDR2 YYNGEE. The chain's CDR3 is CASSVGAGLTNTEAFF. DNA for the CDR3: TGTGCCAGCAGCGTAGGAGCAGGCCTAACGAACACTGAAGCTTTCTTT.

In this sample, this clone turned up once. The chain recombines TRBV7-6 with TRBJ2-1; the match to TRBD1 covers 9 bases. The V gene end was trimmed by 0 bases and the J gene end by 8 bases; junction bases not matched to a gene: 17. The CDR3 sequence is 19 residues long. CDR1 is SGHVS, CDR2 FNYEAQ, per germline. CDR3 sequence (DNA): TGTGCCAGCAGCTTAGCATCAATGGAAGACAGGGGGATGTTGGATGAGCAGTTCTTC. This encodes CASSLASMEDRGMLDEQFF.

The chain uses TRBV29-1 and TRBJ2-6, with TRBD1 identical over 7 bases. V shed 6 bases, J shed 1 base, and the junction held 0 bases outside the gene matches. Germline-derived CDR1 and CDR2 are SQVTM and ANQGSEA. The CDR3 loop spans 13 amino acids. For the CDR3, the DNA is TGCAGCGTGACAGGGTCTGGGGCCAACGTCCTGACTTTC. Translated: CSVTGSGANVLTF.

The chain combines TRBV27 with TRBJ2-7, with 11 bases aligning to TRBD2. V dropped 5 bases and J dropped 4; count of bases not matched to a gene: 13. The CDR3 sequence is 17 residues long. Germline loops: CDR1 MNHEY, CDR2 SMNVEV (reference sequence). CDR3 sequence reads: CASSRYPLLAGVYEQYF. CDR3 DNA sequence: TGTGCCAGCAGTCGCTACCCCCTACTAGCGGGAGTTTACGAGCAGTACTTC.

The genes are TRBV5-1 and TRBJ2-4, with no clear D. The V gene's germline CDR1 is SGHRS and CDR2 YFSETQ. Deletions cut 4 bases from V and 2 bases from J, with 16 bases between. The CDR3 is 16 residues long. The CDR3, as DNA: TGCGCCAGCAGCGTAAGCCTGGTAGGCCCCAAAAACATTCAGTACTTC. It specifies CASSVSLVGPKNIQYF.

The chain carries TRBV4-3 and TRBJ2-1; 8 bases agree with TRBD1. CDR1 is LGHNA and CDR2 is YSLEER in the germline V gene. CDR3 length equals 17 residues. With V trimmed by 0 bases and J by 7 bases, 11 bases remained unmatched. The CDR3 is CASSQEAGGRGRNEQFF. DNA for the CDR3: TGCGCCAGCAGCCAAGAGGCCGGGGGCAGGGGGCGGAATGAGCAGTTCTTC.

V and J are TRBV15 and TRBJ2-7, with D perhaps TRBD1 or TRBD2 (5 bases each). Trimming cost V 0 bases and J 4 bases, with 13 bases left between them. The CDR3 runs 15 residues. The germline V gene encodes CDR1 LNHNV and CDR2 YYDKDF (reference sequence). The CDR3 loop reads CATSREVGPLYEQYF. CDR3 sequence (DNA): TGTGCCACCAGCAGAGAGGTGGGACCTCTTTACGAGCAGTACTTC.

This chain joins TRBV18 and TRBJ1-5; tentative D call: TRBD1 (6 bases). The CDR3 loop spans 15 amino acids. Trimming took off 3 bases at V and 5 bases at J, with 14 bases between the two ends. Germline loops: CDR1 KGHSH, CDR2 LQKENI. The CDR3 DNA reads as TGTGCCAGCTCACCCACGACAGGCGCCTATCAGCCCCAGCATTTT. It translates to CASSPTTGAYQPQHF.

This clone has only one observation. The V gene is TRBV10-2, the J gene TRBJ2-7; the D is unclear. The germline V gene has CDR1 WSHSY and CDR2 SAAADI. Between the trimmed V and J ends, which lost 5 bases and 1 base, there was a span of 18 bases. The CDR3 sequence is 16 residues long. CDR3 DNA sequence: TGCGCCAGCAGTCCAACCCGGCCAGGTGTTTCCTACGAGCAGTACTTC. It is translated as CASSPTRPGVSYEQYF.

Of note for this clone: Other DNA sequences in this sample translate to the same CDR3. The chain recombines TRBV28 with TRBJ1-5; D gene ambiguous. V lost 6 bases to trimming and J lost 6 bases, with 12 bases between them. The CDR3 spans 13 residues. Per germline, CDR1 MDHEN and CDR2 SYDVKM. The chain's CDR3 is CASSPEGGQPQHF. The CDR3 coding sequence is TGTGCCAGCAGCCCGGAGGGCGGTCAGCCCCAGCATTTT.